This T cell receptor beta chain was recovered during a study of cytomegalovirus exposure and HLA in healthy donors. About the study: According to later analysis, the same platform produced the 120 or so validation and under 700 first-cohort repertoires. General observations from the study: It was reportedly the case that the classifier diagnosed cytomegalovirus status with high specificity and sensitivity. The authors listed roughly 150 TCR beta chains as cytomegalovirus-associated. The dataset shows that most TCR sequences were rare, while some public TCRs occurred in many donors.

J gave up 5 bases and V 6 bases, and 5 bases lay outside the gene matches. There are 14 residues in the CDR3. Germline CDR1 reads MNHNS; CDR2 reads SASEGT. TCRdb keeps only in-frame clones here, not all; method: immunoSEQ multiplex PCR. The data contain over 150,000 clones, 75% to 95% of them singletons. To note about this clone: Its specificity is not known.

The sample taken for sequencing was PBMCs. The chain combines TRBV6-1 with TRBJ2-3, with 10 positions matching TRBD1. The clonotype comes from a woman aged 18-29 years in good health and CMV-seropositive. The CDR3: CASSPGQGLDTQYF. CDR3 bases: TGTGCCAGCAGCCCGGGACAGGGGCTAGATACGCAGTATTTT.